These T cell receptor beta chains were read from a single sample in a study of T cells in Graves' hyperthyroidism and ophthalmopathy. TCRdb independently ran MiXCR on the multiplex PCR reads; one entry per CDR3 protein. The sample records 350,000 to 400,000 distinct CDR3 sequences, around 14% being singletons. Source material: blood. The receptors were sampled from a woman aged 55-70 years with Graves' hyperthyroidism. Both conserved end residues are part of each CDR3. A D gene is named only where the DNA matches it firmly. Not all rows give a size; the values are once, few, many and, for expanded clones, a class.

cdr3_length	d_call	v_call	clone_size	j_call	cdr3_nt	cdr3_aa
20	TRBD2	TRBV6-1	.	TRBJ2-4	TGTGCCAGCAGTGAAGCGCTGCATCCTAGCGGGGCACTAGCCAAAAACATTCAGTACTTC	CASSEALHPSGALAKNIQYF
16	TRBD2	TRBV6-1	many	TRBJ2-7	TGTGCCAGCACCACGACTTCCGGGAGGGTTTGGGAAGAGCAGTACTTC	CASTTTSGRVWEEQYF
15	TRBD2	TRBV9	.	TRBJ2-7	TGTGCCAGCAGCCCCCTGGGCGGGGGGACGAGTGAGCAGTACTTC	CASSPLGGGTSEQYF
16	.	TRBV2	many	TRBJ1-1	TGTGCCAGCAGGGGCCTTATGGGTCTAGGGAACACTGAAGCTTTCTTT	CASRGLMGLGNTEAFF
15	.	TRBV11-2	many	TRBJ2-7	TGTGCCAGCAGCTTAATGGGGGGAAGGGTAGACGAGCAGTACTTC	CASSLMGGRVDEQYF
14	.	TRBV5-1	many	TRBJ1-1	TGCGCCAGCGGAAAGAGGGATATGAACACTGAAGCTTTCTTT	CASGKRDMNTEAFF
15	.	TRBV9	few	TRBJ2-2	TGTGCCAGCAGCGTAAGTGGGACCCGCACCGGGGAGCTGTTTTTT	CASSVSGTRTGELFF
16	.	TRBV2	many	TRBJ1-2	TGTGCCAGCAGGTCGCCCAGAGGGGGGGAGCCCTATGGCTACACCTTC	CASRSPRGGEPYGYTF
14	TRBD2	TRBV12-3/TRBV12-4	many	TRBJ2-7	TGTGTCAGCAGTTGGACTAGCGGGAAAGACGAGCAGTACTTC	CVSSWTSGKDEQYF
15	.	TRBV20-1	few	TRBJ2-3	TGCAGTGCTACTATTTCCGTCGGGATGGGGGATACGCAGTATTTT	CSATISVGMGDTQYF
13	.	TRBV3-1	.	TRBJ2-7	TGTGCCAGCAGCCAAAATAACCGTTACGAGCAGTACTTC	CASSQNNRYEQYF
13	.	TRBV12-3/TRBV12-4	many	TRBJ1-2	TGTGCCAGCAGTTTCGATATAAACTATGGCTACACCTTC	CASSFDINYGYTF
16	.	TRBV5-1	few	TRBJ1-1	TGCGCCAGCAGCTCCAGGACAGCACTAGAAGGTAATGAAGCTTTCTTT	CASSSRTALEGNEAFF
16	TRBD2	TRBV11-2	.	TRBJ2-7	TGTGCCAGCAGCTTAGAGGCGGGAGGGCCGGGGGGCGAGCAGTACTTC	CASSLEAGGPGGEQYF
14	.	TRBV6-1	.	TRBJ1-3	TGTGCCAGCAGTACAGGACAGTCTGGAAACACCATATATTTT	CASSTGQSGNTIYF
16	.	TRBV27	.	TRBJ2-2	TGTGCCAGCAGTCTTACCGGGACGGCCGACACCGGGGAGCTGTTTTTT	CASSLTGTADTGELFF
14	.	TRBV19	many	TRBJ2-1	TGTGCCAGTAGTACTGGACGTAGCATCGATGAGCAGTTCTTC	CASSTGRSIDEQFF
14	.	TRBV20-1	.	TRBJ1-2	TGCAGTGCTCCCGAGGTGGGGAAATTGTATGGCTACACCTTC	CSAPEVGKLYGYTF
14	TRBD2	TRBV30	.	TRBJ2-7	TGTGCCTGGAGTGTAGCGGGAAACTCTTACGAGCAGTACTTC	CAWSVAGNSYEQYF
19	.	TRBV7-9	.	TRBJ1-5	TGTGCCATAGCTGAACGGCAGGGAAGGGGAGAAAGGGGCAATCAGCCCCAGCATTTT	CAIAERQGRGERGNQPQHF
13	.	TRBV6-1	.	TRBJ1-5	TGTGCCAGCTGGGACCGGGAGGGCCAGCCCCAGCATTTT	CASWDREGQPQHF
10	TRBD1	TRBV2	many	TRBJ2-2	TGTGCGACAGGGACCGGGGAGCTGTTTTTT	CATGTGELFF
15	.	TRBV7-9	.	TRBJ1-1	TGTGCCAGCAGCTCAGCGAGACATTCGAACACTGAAGCTTTCTTT	CASSSARHSNTEAFF
14	TRBD2	TRBV11-3	many	TRBJ2-3	TGTGCCAGCAATCAAGCGGGAACCACAGATACGCAGTATTTT	CASNQAGTTDTQYF
14	.	TRBV12-3/TRBV12-4	few	TRBJ2-1	TGTGCCAGCAGCCCGGACTACGGCTACAATGAGCAGTTCTTC	CASSPDYGYNEQFF
16	.	TRBV18	many	TRBJ1-1	TGTGCCAGCTCACTCCAGAGGCGGCAGACGAACACTGAAGCTTTCTTT	CASSLQRRQTNTEAFF
15	TRBD2	TRBV30	many	TRBJ2-1	TGTGCCTGGTCGGGGGGGAGTGGTCCCTACAATGAGCAGTTCTTC	CAWSGGSGPYNEQFF
17	TRBD2	TRBV7-6	.	TRBJ2-3	TGTGCCAGCTCACCAGGGACTAGCGGGAGCGGCACAGATACGCAGTATTTT	CASSPGTSGSGTDTQYF
16	TRBD2	TRBV6-1	many	TRBJ2-1	TGTGCCAGCAGTTACGGCGGGAGAAACTCCTACAATGAGCAGTTCTTC	CASSYGGRNSYNEQFF
14	TRBD2	TRBV2	many	TRBJ2-7	TGTGCCAGCCCGGGACTAGCGGACTCCTACGAGCAGTACTTC	CASPGLADSYEQYF
14	.	TRBV6-2/TRBV6-3	many	TRBJ1-5	TGTGCCAGCAGCCCGTTGTCGGTCAATCAGCCCCAGCATTTT	CASSPLSVNQPQHF
13	.	TRBV2	many	TRBJ2-3	TGTGCCAGCAAAGCGCTTAGCACAGATACGCAGTATTTT	CASKALSTDTQYF
16	.	TRBV24-1	few	TRBJ2-1	TGTGCCACCAGTGATCCGGACTGGAGCTCCTACAATGAGCAGTTCTTC	CATSDPDWSSYNEQFF